This T cell receptor beta chain came from a study of beta chain features in type 1 diabetes. The CDR3 runs to 13 residues. V lost 1 base and J lost 4, with 8 bases in between. Germline lookup yields CDR1 SGHNT and CDR2 YYREEE (reference sequence). What was sequenced were expressed TCRB transcripts, since all of the isolated RNA had been reverse transcribed. TCRdb keeps only in-frame clones here, not all; method: immunoSEQ multiplex PCR. The sample holds about 620,000 clones, about 16% seen once. The sequence came from a man between 18 and 29 years old in good health. This chain uses TRBV5-4 with TRBJ1-2; D uncertain. Sequenced input: naive CD4+ T cells from blood. The CDR3 DNA follows: TGTGCCAGCAGCTTGAAAGGCGTCTATGGCTACACCTTC. Translating it yields CASSLKGVYGYTF.